This T cell receptor beta chain came from a study of blood T cell repertoires in COVID-19. Whole-study context: Acute and convalescent COVID-19 samples came from the United States, Italy and Spain.

Original data processing: Reference gene primer amplification yielded estimated nucleated cell counts. Data came from immunoSEQ multiplex PCR; TCRdb stores just in-frame clones and leaves some out. The DNA gave D and trimming, while V, J and clone size come from that table. Among around 250,000 clones listed, about 84% were seen once. Between the trimmed V and J ends, which lost 3 bases and 5 bases, there was a span of 13 bases. The germline V gene encodes CDR1 SGHNT and CDR2 YENEEA. The CDR3 consists of 14 residues. Sequenced sample: PBMCs or T cells enriched from blood (not recorded which). This clonotype originated in a woman aged 45 to 65 who had recovered from COVID-19. This chain joins TRBV11-3 and TRBJ1-2, with a tentative D call TRBD1 (6 bases). CDR3: CASSFETGPYGYTF. The CDR3 DNA reads TGTGCCAGCAGCTTCGAGACAGGTCCATATGGCTACACCTTC.